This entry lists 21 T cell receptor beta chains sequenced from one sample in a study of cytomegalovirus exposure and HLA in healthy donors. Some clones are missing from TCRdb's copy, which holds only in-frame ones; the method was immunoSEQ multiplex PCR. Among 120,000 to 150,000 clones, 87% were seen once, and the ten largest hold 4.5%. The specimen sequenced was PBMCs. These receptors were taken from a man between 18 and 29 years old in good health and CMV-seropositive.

The CDR3 DNA follows: TGTGCCAGCAGGAATCCCCTACAGGCCTCCGGGGAGCTGTTTTTT. This codes for CASRNPLQASGELFF. This rearrangement joins TRBV6-5 to TRBJ2-2, with D maybe TRBD1 (5 bases). CDR3 length: 15 residues. Trimming took 6 bases from V and 6 from J, leaving 17 bases between them. Germline CDR1 reads MNHEY; CDR2 reads SVGAGI.

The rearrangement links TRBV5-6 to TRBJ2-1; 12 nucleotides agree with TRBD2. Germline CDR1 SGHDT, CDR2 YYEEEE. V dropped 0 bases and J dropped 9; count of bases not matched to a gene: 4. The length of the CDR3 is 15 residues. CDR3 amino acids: CASSLAASGRGEQFF. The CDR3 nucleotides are TGTGCCAGCAGCTTGGCGGCTAGCGGGAGGGGTGAGCAGTTCTTC.

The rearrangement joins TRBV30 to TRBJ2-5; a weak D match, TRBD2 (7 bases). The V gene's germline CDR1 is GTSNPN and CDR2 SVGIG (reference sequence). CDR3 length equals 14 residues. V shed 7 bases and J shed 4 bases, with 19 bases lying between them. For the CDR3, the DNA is TGTGCCTTGGAGTCGGGGGGCCTAGGAGAGACCCAGTACTTC. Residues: CALESGGLGETQYF.

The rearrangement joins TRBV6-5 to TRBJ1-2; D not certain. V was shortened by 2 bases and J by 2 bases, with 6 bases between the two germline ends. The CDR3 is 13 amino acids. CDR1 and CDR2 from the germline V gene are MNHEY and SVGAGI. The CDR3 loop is CASSYGTNYGYTF. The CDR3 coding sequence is TGTGCCAGCAGTTACGGCACGAACTATGGCTACACCTTC.

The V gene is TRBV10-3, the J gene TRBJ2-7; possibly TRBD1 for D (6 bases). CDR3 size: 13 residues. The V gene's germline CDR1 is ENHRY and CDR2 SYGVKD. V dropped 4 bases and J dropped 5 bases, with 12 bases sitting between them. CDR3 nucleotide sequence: TGTGCCATCAGTGGAACAGGGATCCACGAGCAGTACTTC. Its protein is CAISGTGIHEQYF.

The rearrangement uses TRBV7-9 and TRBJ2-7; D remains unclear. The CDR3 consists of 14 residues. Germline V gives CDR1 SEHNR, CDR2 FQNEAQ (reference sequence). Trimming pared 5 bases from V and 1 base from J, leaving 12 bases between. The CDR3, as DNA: TGTGCCAGCAGCCCCCGGTACGCATCCTACGAGCAGTACTTC. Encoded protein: CASSPRYASYEQYF.

CDR3 sequence reads: CACVWQVNEQFF. Here the CDR3 DNA reads TGTGCCTGTGTTTGGCAAGTCAATGAGCAGTTCTTC. The J gene is TRBJ2-1, the V gene TRBV30; D not certain. With 6 bases removed from V and 6 bases from J, the gap between germline ends came to 12 bases. This CDR3 contains 12 residues. The V gene's germline CDR1 is GTSNPN and CDR2 SVGIG (reference sequence).

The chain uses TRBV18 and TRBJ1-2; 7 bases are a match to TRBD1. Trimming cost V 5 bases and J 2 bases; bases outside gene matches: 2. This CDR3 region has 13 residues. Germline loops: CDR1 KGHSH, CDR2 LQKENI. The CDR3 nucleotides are TGTGCCAGCTCATCGGGACAGAACTATGGCTACACCTTC. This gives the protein CASSSGQNYGYTF.

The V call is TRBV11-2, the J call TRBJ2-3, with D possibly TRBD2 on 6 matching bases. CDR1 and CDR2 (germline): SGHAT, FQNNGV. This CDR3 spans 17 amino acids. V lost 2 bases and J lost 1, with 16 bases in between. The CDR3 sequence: CASSLIAWREGTDTQYF. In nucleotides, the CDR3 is TGTGCCAGCAGCTTAATCGCGTGGAGGGAGGGCACAGATACGCAGTATTTT.

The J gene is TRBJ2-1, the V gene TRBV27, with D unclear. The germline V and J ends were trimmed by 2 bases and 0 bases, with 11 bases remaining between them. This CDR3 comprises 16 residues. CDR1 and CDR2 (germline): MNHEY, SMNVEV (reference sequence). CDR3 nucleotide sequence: TGTGCCAGCAGTTTAAGAAGTGCGAGCTCCTACAATGAGCAGTTCTTC. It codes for CASSLRSASSYNEQFF.

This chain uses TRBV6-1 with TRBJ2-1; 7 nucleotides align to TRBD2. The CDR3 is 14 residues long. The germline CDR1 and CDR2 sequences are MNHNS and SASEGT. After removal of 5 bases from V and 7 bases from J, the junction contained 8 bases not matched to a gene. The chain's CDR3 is CASSSASGGNEQFF. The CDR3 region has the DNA TGTGCCAGCAGTTCTGCTAGCGGCGGGAATGAGCAGTTCTTC.

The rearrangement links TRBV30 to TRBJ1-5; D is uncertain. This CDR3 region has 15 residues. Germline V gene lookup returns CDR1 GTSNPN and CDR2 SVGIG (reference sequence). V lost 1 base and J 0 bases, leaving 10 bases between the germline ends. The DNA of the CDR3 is TGTGCCTGGAGTGAGAGAGTTAATAGCAATCAGCCCCAGCATTTT. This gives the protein CAWSERVNSNQPQHF.

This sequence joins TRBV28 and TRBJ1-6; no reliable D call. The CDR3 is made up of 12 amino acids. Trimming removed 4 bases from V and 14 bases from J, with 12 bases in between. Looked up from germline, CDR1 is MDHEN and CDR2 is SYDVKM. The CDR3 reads CASSSQLGALHF. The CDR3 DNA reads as TGTGCCAGCAGTTCCCAACTAGGAGCCCTCCACTTT.

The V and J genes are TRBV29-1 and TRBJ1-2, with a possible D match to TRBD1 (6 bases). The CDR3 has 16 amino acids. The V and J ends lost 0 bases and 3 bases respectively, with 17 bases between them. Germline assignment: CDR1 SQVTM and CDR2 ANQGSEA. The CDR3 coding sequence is TGCAGCGTTGAAGATAACGTCCAGGGGTCGTACTATGGCTACACCTTC. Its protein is CSVEDNVQGSYYGYTF.

The CDR3 sequence is CASSSETTGAEQYF. DNA of the CDR3: TGTGCCAGCAGCTCAGAGACTACGGGTGCCGAGCAGTACTTC. J is TRBJ2-7 and V is TRBV7-9, with D tentatively TRBD2 (5 bases). With 4 bases removed from V and 6 bases from J, the gap between germline ends came to 16 bases. The CDR3 consists of 14 residues. Germline V gene sequence: CDR1 SEHNR, CDR2 FQNEAQ (reference sequence).

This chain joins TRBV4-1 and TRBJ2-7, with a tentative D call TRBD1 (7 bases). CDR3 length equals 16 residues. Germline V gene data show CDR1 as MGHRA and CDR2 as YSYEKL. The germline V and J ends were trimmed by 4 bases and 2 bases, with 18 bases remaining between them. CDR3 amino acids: CASSPGGAAGTYEQYF. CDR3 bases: TGCGCCAGCAGCCCAGGGGGAGCGGCGGGGACCTACGAGCAGTACTTC.

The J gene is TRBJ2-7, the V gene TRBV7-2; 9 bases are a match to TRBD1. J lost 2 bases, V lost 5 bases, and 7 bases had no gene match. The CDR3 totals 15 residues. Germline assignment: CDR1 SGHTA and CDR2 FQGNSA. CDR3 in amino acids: CASSRQGVPPYEQYF. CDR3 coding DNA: TGTGCCAGCAGCAGACAGGGGGTACCCCCCTACGAGCAGTACTTC.

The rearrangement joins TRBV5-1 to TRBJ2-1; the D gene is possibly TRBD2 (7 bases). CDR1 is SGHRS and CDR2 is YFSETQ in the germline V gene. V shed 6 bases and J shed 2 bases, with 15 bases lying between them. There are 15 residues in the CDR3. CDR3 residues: CASKGGGSPYNEQFF. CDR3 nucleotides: TGCGCCAGCAAGGGGGGGGGTTCGCCCTACAATGAGCAGTTCTTC.

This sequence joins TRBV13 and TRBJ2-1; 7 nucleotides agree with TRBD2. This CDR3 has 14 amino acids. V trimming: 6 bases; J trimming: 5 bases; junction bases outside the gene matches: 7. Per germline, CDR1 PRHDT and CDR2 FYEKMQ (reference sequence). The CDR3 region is CASRTSEGNNEQFF. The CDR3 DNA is TGTGCCAGCAGAACTAGCGAAGGGAACAATGAGCAGTTCTTC.

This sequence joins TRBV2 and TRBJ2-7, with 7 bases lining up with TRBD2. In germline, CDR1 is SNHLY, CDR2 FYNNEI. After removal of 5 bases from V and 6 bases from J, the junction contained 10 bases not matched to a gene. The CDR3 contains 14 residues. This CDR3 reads CASSYRGEGGEQYF. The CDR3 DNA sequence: TGTGCCAGCAGTTACCGGGGGGAGGGAGGCGAGCAGTACTTC. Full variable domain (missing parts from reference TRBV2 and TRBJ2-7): EPEVTQTPSHQVTQMGQEVILRCVPISNHLYFYWYRQILGQKVEFLVSFYNNEISEKSEIFDDQFSVERPDGSNFTLKIRSTKLEDSAMYFCASSYRGEGGEQYFGPGTRLTVT.

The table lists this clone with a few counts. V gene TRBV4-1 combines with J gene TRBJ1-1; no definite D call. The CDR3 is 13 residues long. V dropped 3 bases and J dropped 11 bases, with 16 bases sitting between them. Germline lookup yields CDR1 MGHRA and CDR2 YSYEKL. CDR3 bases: TGCGCCAGCAGCCATCTTACTTCCCCGGGGGCTTTCTTT. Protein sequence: CASSHLTSPGAFF.